This T cell receptor beta chain is drawn from a study of blood T cells in healthy people across ages. The ends were cut back, 4 bases at V and 1 base at J, with 14 bases in the middle. This CDR3 is 15 amino acids long. Germline V gene lookup returns CDR1 DFQATT and CDR2 SNEGSKA (reference sequence). Primed by a sample-barcoded 5' primer and a J-beta primer mix, a second PCR proceeded for about 7 to 11 cycles. TCRdb independently ran MiXCR on the 5' RACE reads; one entry per CDR3 protein. This table has about 1.4 million distinct CDR3 sequences, around 55% appearing once. The clonotype was recovered from a man aged 18 to 30 in good health. The V call is TRBV20-1, the J call TRBJ2-4; D is perhaps TRBD1 or TRBD2 (5 bases each). Sequences were obtained from blood. In nucleotides, the CDR3 is TGCAGTGCTACATCCGACAGAGGGGCCAAAAACATTCAGTACTTC. Translating it yields CSATSDRGAKNIQYF.